The 30 T cell receptor beta chains below were found in one sample sequenced in a study of blood T cell repertoires in COVID-19. Some clones are missing from TCRdb's copy, which holds only in-frame ones; the method was immunoSEQ multiplex PCR. The sample carries a few hundred thousand clones, 90% recorded once. The sample was peripheral blood. These receptors were taken from a woman aged 55-70 years with COVID-19, enrolled during active disease.

The V and J genes are TRBV19 and TRBJ1-5, with 12 bases lining up with TRBD1. The germline V gene has CDR1 LNHDA and CDR2 SQIVND (reference sequence). Losses at the gene ends were 3 bases for V and 6 bases for J; bases not matched to a gene: 3. This CDR3 is built from 15 residues. The CDR3 sequence: CASSIGTGGFQPQHF. Written as DNA, the CDR3 is TGTGCCAGTAGTATCGGGACAGGGGGCTTTCAGCCCCAGCATTTT. The entire variable domain, with the rest obtained from reference TRBV19 and TRBJ1-5, is as follows: DGGITQSPKYLFRKEGQNVTLSCEQNLNHDAMYWYRQDPGQGLRLIYYSQIVNDFQKGDIAEGYSVSREKKESFPLTVTSAQKNPTAFYLCASSIGTGGFQPQHFGDGTRLSIL.

The J gene is TRBJ2-5, the V gene TRBV19; TRBD1 is a possible D gene (5 bases). Per the germline V gene, CDR1 is LNHDA and CDR2 is SQIVND (reference sequence). This CDR3 has 13 amino acids. V gave up 6 bases and J gave up 7 bases, with 15 bases separating them. CDR3 sequence: CASRDTDSRTQYF. As DNA, the CDR3 is TGTGCCAGTAGGGACACCGATAGCCGGACCCAGTACTTC.

This chain connects TRBV13 to TRBJ1-2, with TRBD1 matching over 10 bases. V shed 1 base, J shed 0 bases, and the junction held 20 bases outside the gene matches. The CDR3 is 22 residues long. Looked up from germline, CDR1 is PRHDT and CDR2 is FYEKMQ (reference sequence). This chain's CDR3 is CASSLVGAPGQGSGRTNYGYTF. The DNA for the CDR3 is TGTGCCAGCAGCTTAGTTGGGGCCCCGGGACAGGGGTCGGGTAGAACTAACTATGGCTACACCTTC.

This chain uses TRBV29-1 with TRBJ1-2; 9 nucleotides agree with TRBD1. The CDR3 loop spans 11 amino acids. Germline trimming cut 7 bases from V and 6 bases from J; bases unmatched to any gene: 3. Per germline, CDR1 SQVTM and CDR2 ANQGSEA. The CDR3 here is CSGGQGNGYTF. The CDR3 DNA is TGCAGCGGGGGACAGGGCAATGGCTACACCTTC.

This rearrangement joins TRBV19 to TRBJ1-2; TRBD1 might be the D (5 bases). From germline, CDR1 is LNHDA and CDR2 SQIVND (reference sequence). V dropped 3 bases and J dropped 3 bases, with 17 bases sitting between them. This CDR3 spans 16 amino acids. The CDR3 reads CASSIVSQTDHYGYTF. As DNA, the CDR3 is TGTGCCAGTAGTATCGTATCTCAGACAGATCACTATGGCTACACCTTC.

The DNA of the CDR3 is TGTGCCAGCAGGAGGGACAGGGGGGAAGAAAAACTGTTTTTT. This translates into CASRRDRGEEKLFF. J is TRBJ1-4 and V is TRBV7-9; 11 bases align to TRBD1. J lost 8 bases, V lost 6 bases, and 5 bases had no gene match. Germline assignment: CDR1 SEHNR and CDR2 FQNEAQ (reference sequence). The CDR3 loop spans 14 amino acids.

The rearrangement links TRBV10-1 to TRBJ1-4, with D uncertain. The CDR3 has 18 amino acids. CDR1 and CDR2 from the germline V gene are WNHNN and SYGVQD (reference sequence). Trimming removed 5 bases at V and 3 bases at J, with 22 bases between. The CDR3 protein is CASSKQPCPLHSNEKLFF. The CDR3 DNA follows: TGCGCCAGCAGTAAACAGCCCTGCCCCTTGCATTCTAATGAAAAACTGTTTTTT.

The V gene is TRBV6-2 or TRBV6-3, the J gene TRBJ1-5; a possible D gene is TRBD1 (5 bases). CDR1 MNHEY and CDR2 SVGEGT come from the germline V gene. The CDR3 has 14 amino acids. V was clipped by 2 bases and J by 6 bases, with 11 bases between them. Written as DNA, the CDR3 is TGTGCCAGCAGTTACAACGGGGGGTCTCAGCCCCAGCATTTT. Encoded protein: CASSYNGGSQPQHF.

The chain carries TRBV19 and TRBJ1-1; 9 nucleotides agree with TRBD1. CDR1 is LNHDA, CDR2 SQIVND, per germline (reference sequence). With V trimmed by 6 bases and J by 7 bases, 18 bases remained unmatched. The CDR3 is 17 amino acids. This CDR3 is CASRNRDREVRGSEAFF. CDR3 nucleotides: TGTGCCAGTAGGAACCGGGACAGGGAGGTTCGAGGCAGTGAAGCTTTCTTT.

The chain joins TRBV27 to TRBJ2-2; 7 bases are shared with TRBD1. The J segment lost 9 bases and the V segment lost 6 bases, leaving 16 bases of the junction unmatched. CDR1 MNHEY and CDR2 SMNVEV come from the germline V gene (reference sequence). The CDR3 sequence is 16 residues long. The CDR3 nucleotides are TGTGCCAGCAGCTCATCCACCGACAGGGCCCACCGGGAGCTGTTTTTT. Amino acid sequence: CASSSSTDRAHRELFF.

This clone was counted a single time. V and J are TRBV15 and TRBJ2-6; tentative D call: TRBD2 (6 bases). V was pared by 3 bases and J by 0 bases, with 15 bases between. Germline-derived CDR1 and CDR2 are LNHNV and YYDKDF (reference sequence). This CDR3 comprises 18 residues. The CDR3 DNA reads as TGTGCCACCAGCAGGAGGAGGGGACGGAGCTCTGGGGCCAACGTCCTGACTTTC. Protein sequence: CATSRRRGRSSGANVLTF.

The J gene is TRBJ1-1, the V gene TRBV5-8; tentatively, D is TRBD1 (6 bases). V was pared by 5 bases and J by 12 bases, with 14 bases between. The CDR3 consists of 11 residues. From germline, CDR1 is SGHTS and CDR2 YDEGEE. The CDR3 bases are TGTGCCAGCAGACGGTTAGACAGGACTTTCTTT. Translation gives CASRRLDRTFF.

This clone appeared a few times. J is TRBJ1-3 and V is TRBV9; D is perhaps TRBD1 (5 bases). The germline CDR1 and CDR2 sequences are SGDLS and YYNGEE. The CDR3 totals 15 residues. V lost 3 bases to trimming and J lost 8 bases, with 18 bases between them. The CDR3: CASSEGGRVGDTIYF. The CDR3 DNA reads TGTGCCAGCAGCGAGGGCGGCAGGGTCGGAGACACCATATATTTT.

The rearrangement joins TRBV7-9 to TRBJ2-7, with 9 bases lining up with TRBD1. The ends lost 7 bases at V and 1 base at J; junction bases unmatched: 8. The CDR3 has 15 residues. CDR1 and CDR2 (germline): SEHNR, FQNEAQ (reference sequence). The CDR3 sequence is CASTITGQGSYEQYF. CDR3 sequence (DNA): TGTGCCAGCACCATTACGGGACAGGGATCCTACGAGCAGTACTTC.

The chain links TRBV5-1 to TRBJ2-1, with 12 positions matching TRBD1. Germline V gives CDR1 SGHRS, CDR2 YFSETQ. This CDR3 comprises 16 residues. Losses at the gene ends were 0 bases for V and 5 bases for J; bases not matched to a gene: 3. The CDR3 here is CASSLAGTGGHNEQFF. For the CDR3, the DNA is TGCGCCAGCAGCTTGGCCGGGACAGGGGGCCACAATGAGCAGTTCTTC.

The chain combines TRBV9 with TRBJ2-1, with 8 positions matching TRBD2. The germline V gene has CDR1 SGDLS and CDR2 YYNGEE. V trimming: 1 base; J trimming: 8 bases; junction bases outside the gene matches: 11. There are 16 residues in the CDR3. CDR3 region: CASSVKARGASDEQFF. CDR3 DNA sequence: TGTGCCAGCAGCGTAAAGGCGCGGGGGGCCTCCGATGAGCAGTTCTTC. Drawing the rest from reference TRBV9 and TRBJ2-1, the complete variable domain is DSGVTQTPKHLITATGQRVTLRCSPRSGDLSVYWYQQSLDQGLQFLIQYYNGEERAKGNILERFSAQQFPDLHSELNLSSLELGDSALYFCASSVKARGASDEQFFGPGTRLTVL.

The chain uses TRBV28 and TRBJ1-3, with D possibly being TRBD1 (6 bases). Germline CDR1 is MDHEN and CDR2 is SYDVKM. This CDR3 has 17 amino acids. Trimming removed 2 bases at V and 1 base at J, with 15 bases between. This CDR3 reads CASSLQGLVLSGNTIYF. The CDR3 DNA is TGTGCCAGCAGTTTACAGGGGCTGGTTTTATCTGGAAACACCATATATTTT.

Comment on this clone: The same CDR3 also results from other DNA sequences found in this sample. V is TRBV27 and J is TRBJ1-5; weak D call: TRBD1 (6 bases). Deletions cut 6 bases from V and 3 bases from J, with 12 bases between. Germline CDR1 MNHEY, CDR2 SMNVEV (reference sequence). The CDR3 runs 14 residues. The CDR3 loop reads CASSLQGSNQPQHF. CDR3 DNA: TGTGCCAGCAGCCTACAGGGATCCAATCAGCCCCAGCATTTT.

J is TRBJ1-4 and V is TRBV7-9, with 8 bases identical to TRBD1. The CDR3 spans 15 residues. Germline V gene lookup returns CDR1 SEHNR and CDR2 FQNEAQ (reference sequence). The V gene end was trimmed by 5 bases and the J gene end by 8 bases; junction bases not matched to a gene: 10. The chain's CDR3 is CASSPRDRREEKLFF. The CDR3 DNA sequence: TGTGCCAGCAGCCCGAGGGACAGGCGGGAGGAAAAACTGTTTTTT.

The chain combines TRBV4-2 with TRBJ1-6; D gene unclear. CDR3 length: 16 residues. V was clipped by 6 bases and J by 9 bases, with 21 bases between them. Looked up from germline, CDR1 is LGHNA and CDR2 is YNFKEQ. CDR3 in DNA: TGTGCCAGCAGTGAGACTGGAAGGAGTAGTGGTTCACCCCTCCACTTT. Its translation is CASSETGRSSGSPLHF.

This chain joins TRBV29-1 and TRBJ2-3; 8 nucleotides match TRBD2. The V and J ends lost 1 base and 2 bases, in that order; junction bases with no gene match: 5. The CDR3 covers 15 residues. The germline V gene encodes CDR1 SQVTM and CDR2 ANQGSEA. The CDR3 DNA follows: TGCAGCGTTGAAGCTCAGCGGGGGCTCACAGATACGCAGTATTTT. Amino acid sequence: CSVEAQRGLTDTQYF.

The chain carries TRBV4-2 and TRBJ1-2; 9 bases are a match to TRBD1. Germline loops: CDR1 LGHNA, CDR2 YNFKEQ. CDR3 size: 14 residues. With 3 bases clipped from V and 6 bases from J, the junction kept 5 bases outside the gene matches. The CDR3 reads CASSQIGQGHGYTF. The CDR3 DNA reads TGTGCCAGCAGCCAGATTGGACAGGGGCATGGCTACACCTTC.

This clone showed up just once. The chain carries TRBV27 and TRBJ2-5; TRBD2 aligns across 12 bases. Germline CDR1 is MNHEY and CDR2 is SMNVEV (reference sequence). This CDR3 contains 15 residues. Trimming cost V 2 bases and J 9 bases; bases outside gene matches: 7. The CDR3 is CASSLGRLAGEAQYF. CDR3 DNA: TGTGCCAGCAGTTTAGGGAGACTAGCGGGGGAGGCCCAGTACTTC.

The V gene is TRBV12-3 or TRBV12-4, the J gene TRBJ1-6, with D unclear. V shed 7 bases and J shed 9 bases, with 13 bases lying between them. The CDR3 covers 13 residues. CDR3 sequence: CASTPSSGSPLHF. In DNA form, the CDR3 reads TGTGCCAGCACCCCAAGTAGTGGTTCACCCCTCCACTTT.

The gene calls are TRBV7-6 and TRBJ2-1; the D is unclear. V was trimmed by 5 bases and J by 4 bases, leaving 24 bases between them. Germline-derived CDR1 and CDR2 are SGHVS and FNYEAQ. The CDR3 contains 18 residues. CDR3 loop: CASSLGAGVTTLYNEQFF. The CDR3 nucleotides read TGTGCCAGCAGCCTGGGTGCTGGAGTAACTACCCTTTACAATGAGCAGTTCTTC.

This clone was seen more than once but under ten times. The chain combines TRBV6-5 with TRBJ2-3; 10 nucleotides line up with TRBD1. The V segment lost 5 bases and the J segment 6 bases; nucleotides outside the gene matches: 5. This CDR3 region has 14 residues. The germline V gene has CDR1 MNHEY and CDR2 SVGAGI. The CDR3 DNA follows: TGTGCCAGCAGTAAAAGGACAGGGGGGGATACGCAGTATTTT. Its protein product is CASSKRTGGDTQYF.

This CDR3 is CASSQDFGQPQHF. The CDR3 region has the DNA TGCGCCAGCAGCCAAGATTTCGGGCAGCCCCAGCATTTT. The V and J genes are TRBV4-1 and TRBJ1-5; D gene ambiguous. There are 13 residues in the CDR3. Trimming left V 0 bases short and J 7 bases short, with 7 bases between. The germline V gene encodes CDR1 MGHRA and CDR2 YSYEKL.

V gene TRBV12-3 or TRBV12-4 combines with J gene TRBJ1-2; 7 positions agree with TRBD1. The CDR3 extends over 13 amino acids. V lost 1 base to trimming and J lost 8 bases; unmatched junction nucleotides: 4. In DNA form, the CDR3 reads TGTGCCAGCAGTTTAGGGGGGACAGTGGGCTACACCTTC. Amino acids: CASSLGGTVGYTF.

V usage is TRBV13 and J usage is TRBJ2-5; 7 bases are shared with TRBD1. Germline V gene lookup returns CDR1 PRHDT and CDR2 FYEKMQ (reference sequence). The CDR3 has 13 residues. The V segment lost 6 bases and the J segment 3 bases; nucleotides outside the gene matches: 4. In nucleotides, the CDR3 is TGTGCCAGCAGTCTCAGGGGGAAAGAGACCCAGTACTTC. Encoded protein: CASSLRGKETQYF.

CDR3 loop: CASSPRIQGLGIDTEAFF. The CDR3 coding sequence is TGTGCCAGCTCACCACGGATACAGGGTCTAGGTATTGACACTGAAGCTTTCTTT. V and J are TRBV18 and TRBJ1-1, with D possibly matching TRBD1 (6 bases). The CDR3 contains 18 residues. V lost 1 base and J lost 3, with 21 bases in between. CDR1 is KGHSH and CDR2 is LQKENI in the germline V gene.